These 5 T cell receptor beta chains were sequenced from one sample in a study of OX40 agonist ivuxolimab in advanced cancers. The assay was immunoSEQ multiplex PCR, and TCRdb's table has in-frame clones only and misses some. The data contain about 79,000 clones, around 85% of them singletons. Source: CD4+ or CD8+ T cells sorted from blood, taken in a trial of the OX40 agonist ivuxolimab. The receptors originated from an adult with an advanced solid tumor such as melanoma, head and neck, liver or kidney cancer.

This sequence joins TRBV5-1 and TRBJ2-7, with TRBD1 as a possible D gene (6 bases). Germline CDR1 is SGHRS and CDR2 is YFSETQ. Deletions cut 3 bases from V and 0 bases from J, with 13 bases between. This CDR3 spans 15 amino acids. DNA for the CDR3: TGCGCCAGCAGCTCAGGACAGCTGAGCTCCTACGAGCAGTACTTC. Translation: CASSSGQLSSYEQYF. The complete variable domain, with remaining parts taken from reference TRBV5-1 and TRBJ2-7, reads KAGVTQTPRYLIKTRGQQVTLSCSPISGHRSVSWYQQTPGQGLQFLFEYFSETQRNKGNFPGRFSGRQFSNSRSEMNVSTLELGDSALYLCASSSGQLSSYEQYFGPGTRLTVT.

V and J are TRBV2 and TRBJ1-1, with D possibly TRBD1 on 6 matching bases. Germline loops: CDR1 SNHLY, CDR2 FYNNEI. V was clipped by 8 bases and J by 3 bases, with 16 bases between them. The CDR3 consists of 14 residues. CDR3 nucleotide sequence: TGTGCCAGCCAAGTGAAGGGGGAGGACACTGAAGCTTTCTTT. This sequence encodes CASQVKGEDTEAFF.

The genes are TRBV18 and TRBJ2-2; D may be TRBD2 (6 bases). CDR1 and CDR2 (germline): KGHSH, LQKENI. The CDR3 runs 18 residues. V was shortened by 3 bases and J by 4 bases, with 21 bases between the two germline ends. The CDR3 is CASSPRISGDGSTGELFF. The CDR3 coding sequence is TGTGCCAGCTCACCCCGCATCTCGGGAGATGGAAGCACCGGGGAGCTGTTTTTT.

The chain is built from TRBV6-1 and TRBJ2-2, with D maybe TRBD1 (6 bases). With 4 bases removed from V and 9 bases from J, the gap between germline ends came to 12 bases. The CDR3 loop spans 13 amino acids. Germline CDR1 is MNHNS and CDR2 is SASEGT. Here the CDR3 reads CASSGTVGRELFF. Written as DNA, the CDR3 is TGTGCCAGCAGTGGGACAGTGGGTAGGGAGCTGTTTTTT.

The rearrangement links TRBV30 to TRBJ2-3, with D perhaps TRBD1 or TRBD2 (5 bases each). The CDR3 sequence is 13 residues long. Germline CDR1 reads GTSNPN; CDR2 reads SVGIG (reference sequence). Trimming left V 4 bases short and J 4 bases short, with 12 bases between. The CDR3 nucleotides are TGTGCCTGGAACGCAGGGAGTGCAGATACGCAGTATTTT. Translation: CAWNAGSADTQYF. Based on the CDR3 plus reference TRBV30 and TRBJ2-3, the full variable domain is SQTIHQWPATLVQPVGSPLSLECTVEGTSNPNLYWYRQAAGRGLQLLFYSVGIGQISSEVPQNLSASRPQDRQFILSSKKLLLSDSGFYLCAWNAGSADTQYFGPGTRLTVL.